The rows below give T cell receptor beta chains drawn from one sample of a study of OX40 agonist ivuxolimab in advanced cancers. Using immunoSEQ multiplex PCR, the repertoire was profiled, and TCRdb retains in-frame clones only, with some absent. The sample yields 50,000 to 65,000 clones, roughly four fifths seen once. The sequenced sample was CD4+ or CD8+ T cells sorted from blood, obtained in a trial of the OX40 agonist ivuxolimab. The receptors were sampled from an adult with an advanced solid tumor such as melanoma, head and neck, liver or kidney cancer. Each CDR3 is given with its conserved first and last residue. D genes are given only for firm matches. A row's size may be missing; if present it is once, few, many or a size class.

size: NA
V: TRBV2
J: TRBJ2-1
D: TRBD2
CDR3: CASAASGVNEQFF
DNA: TGTGCCAGCGCGGCTAGCGGGGTGAATGAGCAGTTCTTC

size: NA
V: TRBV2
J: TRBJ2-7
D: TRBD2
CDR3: CASAAGGTSSYEQYF
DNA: TGTGCCAGCGCTGCGGGGGGGACTAGCTCCTACGAGCAGTACTTC

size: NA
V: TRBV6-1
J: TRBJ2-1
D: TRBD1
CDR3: CASSADRAAYNEQFF
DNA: TGTGCCAGCAGCGCGGACAGGGCCGCCTACAATGAGCAGTTCTTC

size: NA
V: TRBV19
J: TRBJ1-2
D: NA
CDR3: CASSTEWGWRYSNYGYTF
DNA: TGTGCCAGTAGTACGGAGTGGGGATGGCGTTATTCTAACTATGGCTACACCTTC

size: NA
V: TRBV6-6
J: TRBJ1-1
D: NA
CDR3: CATQIGAGTEAFF
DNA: TGTGCCACCCAAATCGGGGCCGGTACTGAAGCTTTCTTT

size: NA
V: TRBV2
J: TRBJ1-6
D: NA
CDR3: CASSDLPGGGAYNSPLHF
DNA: TGTGCCAGCAGTGACTTGCCGGGCGGTGGGGCCTATAATTCACCCCTCCACTTT

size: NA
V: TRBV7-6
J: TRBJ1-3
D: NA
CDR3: CAVANLSSGNTIYF
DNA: TGTGCCGTGGCCAACTTGAGCTCTGGAAACACCATATATTTT

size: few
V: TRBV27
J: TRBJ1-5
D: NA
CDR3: CASTSSRGSNQPQHF
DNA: TGTGCCAGCACAAGTAGTAGGGGGAGCAATCAGCCCCAGCATTTT

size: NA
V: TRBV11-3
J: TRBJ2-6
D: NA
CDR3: CASSASGANVLTF
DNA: TGTGCCAGCAGCGCCTCTGGGGCCAACGTCCTGACTTTC

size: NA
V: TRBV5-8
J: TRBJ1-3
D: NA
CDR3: CASSLTRTVSGNTIYF
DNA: TGTGCCAGCAGCTTGACCCGGACCGTGTCTGGAAACACCATATATTTT

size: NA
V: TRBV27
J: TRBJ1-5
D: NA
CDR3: CASSRTGSNQPQHF
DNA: TGTGCCAGCAGTCGGACGGGAAGCAATCAGCCCCAGCATTTT

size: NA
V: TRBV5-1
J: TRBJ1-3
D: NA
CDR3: CASSLAVSSSGNTIYF
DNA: TGCGCCAGCAGCTTGGCGGTCAGCAGCTCTGGAAACACCATATATTTT

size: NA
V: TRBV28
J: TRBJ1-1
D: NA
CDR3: CASSLWEGGKAFF
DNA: TGTGCCAGCAGTTTGTGGGAGGGGGGCAAAGCTTTCTTT

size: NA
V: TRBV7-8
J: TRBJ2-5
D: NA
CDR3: CASSLARIQGETQYF
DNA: TGTGCCAGCAGCTTAGCGAGGATCCAGGGAGAGACCCAGTACTTC

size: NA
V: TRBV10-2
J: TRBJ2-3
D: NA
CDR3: CASSPGVTDTQYF
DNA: TGCGCCAGCAGTCCAGGGGTGACAGATACGCAGTATTTT

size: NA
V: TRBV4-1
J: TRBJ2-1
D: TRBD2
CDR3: CASSQDIARGTHNEQFF
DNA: TGCGCCAGCAGCCAAGATATCGCGCGGGGGACCCACAATGAGCAGTTCTTC

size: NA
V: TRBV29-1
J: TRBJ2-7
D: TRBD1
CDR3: CSVDSTGAQYEQYF
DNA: TGCAGCGTTGATAGTACAGGGGCTCAATACGAGCAGTACTTC

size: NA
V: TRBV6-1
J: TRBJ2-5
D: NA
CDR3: CASSVASQETQYF
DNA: TGTGCCAGCAGTGTAGCCTCCCAAGAGACCCAGTACTTC